Shown below are 15 T cell receptor beta chains from a single sample sequenced in a study of response to subunit inactivated influenza vaccine. TCRdb independently ran MiXCR on the RT-PCR reads; one entry per CDR3 protein. The profile shows about 520,000 distinct CDR3 sequences, 25% of them singletons. The sequenced sample was CD4+ T cells sorted from PBMCs, obtained about 5 days after vaccination. These receptors all come from a man aged 50-59 years who received an inactivated influenza vaccine.

The genes are TRBV20-1 and TRBJ2-2; TRBD1 matches 7 bases. CDR1 is DFQATT, CDR2 SNEGSKA, per germline (reference sequence). The V gene end was trimmed by 7 bases and the J gene end by 1 base; junction bases not matched to a gene: 6. The CDR3 extends over 14 amino acids. In DNA, the CDR3 is TGCAGTGTCCCGGACAGGAAGAACACCGGGGAGCTGTTTTTT. The encoded protein is CSVPDRKNTGELFF.

This clonotype turned up a few times. V is TRBV18 and J is TRBJ2-7; possible D gene TRBD1, 5 bases. The germline gives CDR1 KGHSH, CDR2 LQKENI. This CDR3 has 14 residues. V gave up 2 bases and J gave up 2 bases, with 10 bases separating them. This CDR3 is CASSPAGNPYEQYF. CDR3 DNA: TGTGCCAGCTCACCAGCAGGGAATCCCTACGAGCAGTACTTC. Variable domain in full (rest from reference TRBV18 and TRBJ2-7): NAGVMQNPRHLVRRRGQEARLRCSPMKGHSHVYWYRQLPEEGLKFMVYLQKENIIDESGMPKERFSAEFPKEGPSILRIQQVVRGDSAAYFCASSPAGNPYEQYFGPGTRLTVT.

The chain employs TRBV20-1 and TRBJ1-2; 11 bases align to TRBD1. Germline CDR1 reads DFQATT; CDR2 reads SNEGSKA (reference sequence). V lost 5 bases and J lost 2; bases outside the gene matches: 7. CDR3 length: 15 amino acids. The CDR3 spells CSALTGDRGNYGYTF. CDR3 coding DNA: TGCAGTGCTTTAACGGGGGACAGGGGGAACTATGGCTACACCTTC.

The genes are TRBV10-3 and TRBJ2-7; 9 nucleotides agree with TRBD2. This CDR3 region has 15 residues. Germline V gene data show CDR1 as ENHRY and CDR2 as SYGVKD. J gave up 4 bases and V 0 bases, and 4 bases lay outside the gene matches. CDR3 in DNA: TGTGCCATCAGTGAGTCGGGGCGGGAGGGTTACGAGCAGTACTTC. Translated: CAISESGREGYEQYF.

The chain employs TRBV29-1 and TRBJ2-1; TRBD2 might be the D (6 bases). This CDR3 region has 14 residues. V lost 4 bases to trimming and J lost 1 base, with 11 bases between them. Germline-derived CDR1 and CDR2 are SQVTM and ANQGSEA. CDR3 protein: CSVVGGLSYNEQFF. CDR3 nucleotides: TGCAGCGTTGTGGGAGGACTGTCCTACAATGAGCAGTTCTTC.

In this sample, this clonotype turned up a few times. Relative to the germline gene, one junction end is altered; a read error may explain this. This rearrangement joins TRBV4-2 to TRBJ1-4, with TRBD1 as a possible D gene (6 bases). From germline, CDR1 is LGHNA and CDR2 YNFKEQ. The CDR3 is 15 amino acids. The CDR3 DNA follows: TGTGCCAGCAGCCATGACAGGCGAACTAGTGAAAAACTGTTTTTT. It is translated as CASSHDRRTSEKLFF.

In regard to this clonotype: Compared with germline, one end of the junction differs, possibly owing to a read error. The rearrangement uses TRBV15 and TRBJ1-5; D is uncertain. CDR3 length equals 13 residues. In germline, CDR1 is LNHNV, CDR2 YYDKDF (reference sequence). This CDR3 is CASSRDKGQPQHF. DNA for the CDR3: TGTGCCTCCAGCAGAGATAAGGGTCAGCCCCAGCATTTT. Filled out from reference TRBV15 and TRBJ1-5, the complete variable domain reads DAMVIQNPRYQVTQFGKPVTLSCSQTLNHNVMYWYQQKSSQAPKLLFHYYDKDFNNEADTPDNFQSRRPNTSFCFLDIRSPGLGDTAMYLCASSRDKGQPQHFGDGTRLSIL.

This chain uses TRBV27 with TRBJ2-1; TRBD2 aligns across 8 bases. The CDR3 spans 19 residues. The V and J ends lost 2 bases and 2 bases, in that order; junction bases with no gene match: 14. CDR1 MNHEY and CDR2 SMNVEV come from the germline V gene (reference sequence). CDR3 DNA sequence: TGTGCCAGCAGTTTAGAGCCGGGAGGGGCTAGCGGTCCCTACAATGAGCAGTTCTTC. Encoded protein: CASSLEPGGASGPYNEQFF.

The chain combines TRBV6-5 with TRBJ1-2, with TRBD1 matching over 7 bases. Germline CDR1 MNHEY, CDR2 SVGAGI. J gave up 7 bases and V 5 bases, and 1 base lay outside the gene matches. The CDR3 consists of 11 residues. The CDR3 DNA sequence: TGTGCCAGCAGTGACAGGGTTGGCTACACCTTC. Its translation is CASSDRVGYTF.

This clonotype came up a few times. The V call is TRBV4-3, the J call TRBJ2-3, with 9 bases fitting TRBD2. The trim removed 4 bases at V and 5 bases at J, leaving 10 bases unmatched. The CDR3 covers 16 residues. Germline V gene sequence: CDR1 LGHNA, CDR2 YSLEER. The chain's CDR3 is CASSLHSGRGGDTQYF. CDR3 coding DNA: TGCGCCAGCAGCCTCCATAGCGGGAGAGGGGGAGATACGCAGTATTTT.

The CDR3 is CSAWTGVGGEQYF. The CDR3 DNA sequence: TGCAGTGCCTGGACAGGGGTTGGCGGCGAGCAGTACTTC. V and J are TRBV20-1 and TRBJ2-7; 9 bases are shared with TRBD1. After removal of 6 bases from V and 6 bases from J, the junction contained 9 bases not matched to a gene. CDR1 and CDR2 from the germline V gene are DFQATT and SNEGSKA (reference sequence). CDR3 length: 13 amino acids.

J is TRBJ1-4 and V is TRBV7-2, with D maybe TRBD1 (6 bases). CDR1 SGHTA and CDR2 FQGNSA come from the germline V gene. Between the trimmed V and J ends, which lost 5 bases and 6 bases, there was a span of 16 bases. The CDR3 runs to 15 residues. CDR3 sequence reads: CASSPRGARDEKLFF. The CDR3 DNA is TGTGCCAGCAGCCCCCGGGGGGCGCGGGATGAAAAACTGTTTTTT.

The CDR3 is CASTFADRGPYNEQFF. CDR3 coding DNA: TGTGCCAGCACTTTCGCGGACAGGGGGCCATACAATGAGCAGTTCTTC. The rearrangement links TRBV2 to TRBJ2-1; 11 bases fit TRBD1. The germline CDR1 and CDR2 sequences are SNHLY and FYNNEI. The CDR3 has 16 residues. V was clipped by 7 bases and J by 4 bases; unmatched bases: 9.

The chain recombines TRBV7-2 with TRBJ2-3; tentative D call: TRBD2 (6 bases). Trimming took off 1 base at V and 6 bases at J, with 14 bases between the two ends. Looked up from germline, CDR1 is SGHTA and CDR2 is FQGNSA. The CDR3 runs to 15 residues. CDR3 residues: CASSLDPRGRDTQYF. CDR3 nucleotide sequence: TGTGCCAGCAGCTTAGATCCCCGGGGGAGGGATACGCAGTATTTT. The full variable domain, with the rest looked up from reference TRBV7-2 and TRBJ2-3, is GAGVSQSPSNKVTEKGKDVELRCDPISGHTALYWYRQSLGQGLEFLIYFQGNSAPDKSGLPSDRFSAERTGGSVSTLTIQRTQQEDSAVYLCASSLDPRGRDTQYFGPGTRLTVL.

V and J are TRBV3-1 and TRBJ2-5, with a weak D call TRBD2 (7 bases). Trimming left V 2 bases short and J 6 bases short, with 16 bases between. The CDR3 is 15 residues long. Germline V CDR1 and CDR2: LGHDT, YNNKEL (reference sequence). The CDR3 protein is CASSQSTGGAKTQYF. The CDR3 nucleotides are TGTGCCAGCAGCCAAAGTACTGGGGGGGCAAAGACCCAGTACTTC.